Shown below are 30 T cell receptor beta chains from a single sample sequenced in a study of Ad26.COV2.S vaccination and SARS-CoV-2 variants. Treatment denoted: about 20 received Ad26.COV2.S at low or high dose, single or two shots; about 5 received placebo; per-sample allocation not given. Following the first vaccine or placebo injection, samples were taken on day 63. Assay used: immunoSEQ multiplex PCR; TCRdb lists only in-frame clones, some missing. The sample holds 350,000 to 450,000 clones, roughly 80% seen once. The material sequenced was peripheral blood, taken in a trial of Ad26.COV2.S vaccine versus placebo. The receptors here all came from a person aged 18-60 years who received the Ad26.COV2.S COVID-19 vaccine or a placebo.

V and J are TRBV21-1 and TRBJ1-3; the DNA was not compared with TRBD1, the D call given in the table. TRBV21-1 is listed as a pseudogene. The CDR3 length is 14 residues. CDR3 amino acids: CASSKGTGIVSIYF. In DNA, the CDR3 is TGTGCCAGCAGCAAAGGGACAGGGATTGTTTCCATATATTTT.

DNA of the CDR3: TGTGCCAGCAGCTCGACGGGACGGAGGAAAACTGAAGCTTTCTTT. It encodes CASSSTGRRKTEAFF. This chain uses TRBV7-9 with TRBJ1-1; possibly TRBD1 for D (5 bases). V was trimmed by 4 bases and J by 5 bases, leaving 17 bases between them. Germline V gives CDR1 SEHNR, CDR2 FQNEAQ (reference sequence). This CDR3 comprises 15 residues.

The rearrangement uses TRBV7-9 and TRBJ1-1; 8 bases line up with TRBD1. The CDR3 is 17 amino acids. J gave up 4 bases and V 5 bases, and 15 bases lay outside the gene matches. CDR1 SEHNR and CDR2 FQNEAQ come from the germline V gene (reference sequence). The CDR3, as DNA: TGTGCCAGCAGCCCTTTAGGGAGGACAGGGTTAAGCACTGAAGCTTTCTTT. Its translation: CASSPLGRTGLSTEAFF.

The V gene is TRBV19, the J gene TRBJ2-5; D is possibly TRBD2 (5 bases). Trimming took 1 base from V and 0 from J, leaving 9 bases between them. Germline values: CDR1 LNHDA, CDR2 SQIVND (reference sequence). The CDR3 consists of 15 residues. The CDR3 sequence is CASSIGTLYQETQYF. In nucleotides, the CDR3 is TGTGCCAGTAGTATAGGGACTCTGTACCAAGAGACCCAGTACTTC.

The gene calls are TRBV5-1 and TRBJ2-5; 10 bases map to TRBD1. The length of the CDR3 is 13 residues. Germline assignment: CDR1 SGHRS and CDR2 YFSETQ. J was trimmed by 5 bases and V by 5 bases; bases with no gene match: 3. CDR3 loop: CASRTGGLETQYF. The CDR3 nucleotides read TGCGCCAGCAGGACAGGGGGCTTGGAGACCCAGTACTTC.

This clone came up a few times. This sequence joins TRBV5-6 and TRBJ2-7; 9 nucleotides align to TRBD1. CDR1 is SGHDT and CDR2 is YYEEEE in the germline V gene. This CDR3 contains 15 residues. V was clipped by 4 bases and J by 4 bases; unmatched bases: 9. DNA of the CDR3: TGTGCCAGCAGCCTGGGGGACAGGGTTTTGTACGAGCAGTACTTC. Its protein is CASSLGDRVLYEQYF.

The genes are TRBV27 and TRBJ1-5; D ambiguous. Germline V gives CDR1 MNHEY, CDR2 SMNVEV (reference sequence). The CDR3 covers 15 residues. V dropped 0 bases and J dropped 5 bases, with 11 bases sitting between them. As DNA, the CDR3 is TGTGCCAGCAGTTTATCACACAAGATCTATCAGCCCCAGCATTTT. Translating it yields CASSLSHKIYQPQHF.

The chain links TRBV24-1 to TRBJ2-3, with 7 bases aligning to TRBD2. There are 15 residues in the CDR3. V was pared by 4 bases and J by 3 bases, with 6 bases of the junction left unmatched. Germline assignment: CDR1 KGHDR and CDR2 SFDVKD. CDR3 residues: CATSEGGSLTDTQYF. DNA of the CDR3: TGTGCCACCAGTGAAGGCGGGAGTCTGACAGATACGCAGTATTTT.

The J gene is TRBJ2-7, the V gene TRBV6-5, with TRBD2 identical over 9 bases. The length of the CDR3 is 13 residues. CDR1 is MNHEY, CDR2 SVGAGI, per germline. Trimming took 5 bases from V and 3 from J; bases not matched to a gene: 2. The CDR3 DNA is TGTGCCAGCAGTAGTAGCGGGAGCTACGAGCAGTACTTC. It translates to CASSSSGSYEQYF.

A few counts support this clone. The V call is TRBV14, the J call TRBJ2-3; unclear D gene. Germline V gives CDR1 SGHDN, CDR2 FVKESK. This CDR3 has 16 amino acids. The V gene lost 1 base and the J gene lost 0 bases, with 11 bases spanning the gap. The CDR3 region is CASSQVVGSSTDTQYF. The CDR3, as DNA: TGTGCCAGCAGCCAAGTTGTCGGGTCTAGCACAGATACGCAGTATTTT.

The chain employs TRBV29-1 and TRBJ1-2, with no clear D. CDR3 length: 14 residues. The germline gives CDR1 SQVTM, CDR2 ANQGSEA. Trimming stripped 3 bases from V and 3 bases from J, with 14 bases between. The CDR3 nucleotides read TGCAGCGTTGAGCGGGGATGGGAAGACTATGGCTACACCTTC. Amino acid sequence: CSVERGWEDYGYTF. The entire variable domain, with the rest obtained from reference TRBV29-1 and TRBJ1-2, is as follows: SAVISQKPSRDICQRGTSLTIQCQVDSQVTMMFWYRQQPGQSLTLIATANQGSEATYESGFVIDKFPISRPNLTFSTLTVSNMSPEDSSIYLCSVERGWEDYGYTFGSGTRLTVV.

The V gene is TRBV19, the J gene TRBJ1-1, with TRBD1 as a possible D gene (6 bases). CDR3 length: 14 amino acids. The germline V gene has CDR1 LNHDA and CDR2 SQIVND (reference sequence). Trimming stripped 6 bases from V and 5 bases from J, with 16 bases between. The CDR3 region is CASSRGGRRTEAFF. The DNA of the CDR3 is TGTGCCAGTAGCCGAGGGGGAAGGAGGACTGAAGCTTTCTTT.

The table lists this clone with a count of one. The chain links TRBV24-1 to TRBJ2-7, with TRBD2 matching 10 bases. CDR1 is KGHDR, CDR2 SFDVKD, per germline. The CDR3 sequence is 16 residues long. J gave up 1 base and V 3 bases, and 5 bases lay outside the gene matches. The CDR3 sequence is CATSDGPSGGSYEQYF. CDR3 nucleotides: TGTGCCACCAGTGATGGGCCTAGCGGGGGATCCTACGAGCAGTACTTC.

This clone turned up a few times. V usage is TRBV19 and J usage is TRBJ2-7; D gene uncertain. Germline loops: CDR1 LNHDA, CDR2 SQIVND (reference sequence). This CDR3 is built from 13 residues. V shed 0 bases and J shed 3 bases, with 6 bases lying between them. The DNA of the CDR3 is TGTGCCAGTAGTATAGAAGTTAGCTACGAGCAGTACTTC. Amino acids: CASSIEVSYEQYF.

This chain connects TRBV5-1 to TRBJ2-7; a weak D match, TRBD2 (6 bases). Deletions cut 4 bases from V and 5 bases from J, with 16 bases between. The CDR3 sequence is 14 residues long. In germline, CDR1 is SGHRS, CDR2 YFSETQ. CDR3: CASSHSGGNNEQYF. CDR3 DNA: TGCGCCAGCAGCCATAGTGGGGGGAACAACGAGCAGTACTTC.

This clone was found once. The chain has TRBV10-2 and TRBJ1-5; weak D call: TRBD1 (6 bases). V was shortened by 5 bases and J by 7 bases, with 15 bases between the two germline ends. CDR1 is WSHSY, CDR2 SAAADI, per germline. The CDR3 covers 14 residues. In nucleotides, the CDR3 is TGCGCCAGCAGTCAGGGGACCGCTGGACAGCCCCAGCATTTT. As protein: CASSQGTAGQPQHF.

The rearrangement joins TRBV7-2 to TRBJ2-7, with a tentative D call TRBD2 (6 bases). The germline V gene encodes CDR1 SGHTA and CDR2 FQGNSA. This CDR3 is 14 amino acids long. Trimming removed 5 bases at V and 7 bases at J, with 18 bases between. Here the CDR3 DNA reads TGTGCCAGCAGCCCGGGGACTGGGGAATGGGAGCAGTACTTC. Translation: CASSPGTGEWEQYF.

The CDR3 nucleotides read TGTGTCACTACAAGGGGGACAGGCCTAAACACTGAAGCTTTCTTT. Residues: CVTTRGTGLNTEAFF. The chain joins TRBV27 to TRBJ1-1; 8 positions match TRBD1. In germline, CDR1 is MNHEY, CDR2 SMNVEV (reference sequence). The CDR3 totals 15 residues.

This chain joins TRBV5-1 and TRBJ1-1; TRBD1 matches at 10 bases. Germline V lookup: CDR1 SGHRS, CDR2 YFSETQ. The V gene end was trimmed by 0 bases and the J gene end by 6 bases; junction bases not matched to a gene: 11. The length of the CDR3 is 17 residues. CDR3 bases: TGCGCCAGCAGCTTGGGACAGGGGGCGCCTCAGATTCCTGAAGCTTTCTTT. It encodes CASSLGQGAPQIPEAFF.

The rearrangement links TRBV9 to TRBJ2-7, with 11 positions matching TRBD1. Germline-derived CDR1 and CDR2 are SGDLS and YYNGEE. CDR3 size: 15 residues. J lost 5 bases, V lost 4 bases, and 8 bases had no gene match. The CDR3: CASSLTGQGADEQYF. The CDR3 DNA follows: TGTGCCAGCAGCTTGACCGGACAGGGGGCCGACGAGCAGTACTTC.

This chain uses TRBV7-2 with TRBJ2-5; 12 bases match TRBD2. The CDR3 runs to 17 residues. V shed 4 bases and J 5 bases; nucleotides not matched to a gene: 11. Germline CDR1 is SGHTA and CDR2 is FQGNSA. CDR3 in DNA: TGTGCCAGCAGCTCCTCCTTCCTAGCGGGGGGGCCGGAGACCCAGTACTTC. Its protein product is CASSSSFLAGGPETQYF.

V is TRBV4-3 and J is TRBJ1-5; 7 positions match TRBD1. CDR3 length: 16 amino acids. Germline V lookup: CDR1 LGHNA, CDR2 YSLEER. Trimming removed 1 base from V and 7 bases from J; junction bases left unmatched: 10. The CDR3 sequence is CASSQGITGEGQPQHF. CDR3 sequence (DNA): TGCGCCAGCAGCCAAGGGATTACAGGGGAAGGACAGCCCCAGCATTTT.

This clone has more than one count but fewer than ten. The chain carries TRBV6-1 and TRBJ1-6; D may be TRBD1 (6 bases). Germline V gives CDR1 MNHNS, CDR2 SASEGT. Trimming cost V 1 base and J 10 bases, with 14 bases left between them. The CDR3 totals 15 residues. The CDR3 nucleotides read TGTGCCAGCAGTGAAGGTCCGGGGGCTTGGTCACCCCTCCACTTT. Translation gives CASSEGPGAWSPLHF.

J is TRBJ1-1 and V is TRBV6-1, with TRBD1 matching over 9 bases. Germline V CDR1 and CDR2: MNHNS, SASEGT. This CDR3 has 15 amino acids. With 6 bases clipped from V and 4 bases from J, the junction kept 9 bases outside the gene matches. The CDR3 sequence is CASSRQGVGSTEAFF. CDR3 in DNA: TGTGCCAGCAGCCGACAGGGGGTCGGGAGCACTGAAGCTTTCTTT.

The chain uses TRBV5-6 and TRBJ2-3; 11 bases are a match to TRBD2. V trimming: 0 bases; J trimming: 2 bases; junction bases outside the gene matches: 5. CDR3 length: 17 amino acids. CDR1 is SGHDT and CDR2 is YYEEEE in the germline V gene. The CDR3 is CASSLELAGGPTDTQYF. Written as DNA, the CDR3 is TGTGCCAGCAGCTTGGAGCTAGCGGGGGGCCCCACAGATACGCAGTATTTT.

The V and J genes are TRBV4-2 and TRBJ2-2; TRBD2 might be the D (6 bases). This CDR3 comprises 12 residues. Trimming removed 4 bases from V and 9 bases from J, with 9 bases in between. Germline-derived CDR1 and CDR2 are LGHNA and YNFKEQ. CDR3 DNA sequence: TGTGCCAGCAGCCCGCGGGACCGGGAGCTGTTTTTT. Protein: CASSPRDRELFF.

The chain combines TRBV7-2 with TRBJ2-3, with D unclear. CDR3 length equals 14 residues. Germline V gives CDR1 SGHTA, CDR2 FQGNSA. The germline V and J ends were trimmed by 3 bases and 0 bases, with 7 bases remaining between them. The CDR3 nucleotides read TGTGCCAGCAGCTTGGAGTCTAGCACAGATACGCAGTATTTT. Its translation: CASSLESSTDTQYF. The whole variable domain, filled in from reference TRBV7-2 and TRBJ2-3, reads GAGVSQSPSNKVTEKGKDVELRCDPISGHTALYWYRQSLGQGLEFLIYFQGNSAPDKSGLPSDRFSAERTGGSVSTLTIQRTQQEDSAVYLCASSLESSTDTQYFGPGTRLTVL.

The J gene is TRBJ2-7, the V gene TRBV7-3; TRBD1 matches 8 bases. With 4 bases clipped from V and 5 bases from J, the junction kept 10 bases outside the gene matches. Germline CDR1 reads SGHTA; CDR2 reads FQGTGA. There are 15 residues in the CDR3. The CDR3 spells CASSYLTGVIDEQYF. CDR3 nucleotides: TGTGCCAGCAGCTACCTGACAGGGGTTATTGACGAGCAGTACTTC.

A note on this clone: Other nucleotide sequences in the sample specify the same CDR3. The V and J genes are TRBV19 and TRBJ2-3; 12 positions agree with TRBD2. The CDR3 sequence is 15 residues long. The germline V gene has CDR1 LNHDA and CDR2 SQIVND (reference sequence). Germline trimming cut 8 bases from V and 3 bases from J; bases unmatched to any gene: 6. CDR3 nucleotide sequence: TGTGCCAGTCGGCTAGCGGGAGGGCCGACAGATACGCAGTATTTT. Encoded protein: CASRLAGGPTDTQYF.

The rearrangement joins TRBV20-1 to TRBJ2-5, with D possibly matching TRBD1 (6 bases). The CDR3 is 10 amino acids. Between the trimmed V and J ends, which lost 3 bases and 8 bases, there was a span of 7 bases. Looked up from germline, CDR1 is DFQATT and CDR2 is SNEGSKA (reference sequence). The DNA for the CDR3 is TGCAGTGCTAGGGGGACAACCCAGTACTTC. It yields the protein CSARGTTQYF.